A single sample is the source of the 31 T cell receptor beta chains below, sequenced in a study of blood T cell repertoires in COVID-19. Libraries were prepared by immunoSEQ multiplex PCR; TCRdb keeps only in-frame clonotypes and omits some of them. The sample lists approximately 150,000 clones, roughly 86% occurring once. Input material: peripheral blood. The source of these receptors is a woman aged 80 or over with COVID-19, enrolled during active disease.

The CDR3 DNA reads as TGTGCCAGCAGCTTAGGGGTAGGGGGCCATATCCACGAGCAGTACTTC. It is translated as CASSLGVGGHIHEQYF. The gene calls are TRBV11-2 and TRBJ2-7; 7 bases are a match to TRBD1. Germline assignment: CDR1 SGHAT and CDR2 FQNNGV. The junction had 11 bases not matched to a gene; V was cut back by 1 base and J by 5 bases. The CDR3 loop spans 16 amino acids.

The chain joins TRBV12-5 to TRBJ2-5; 11 positions match TRBD1. This CDR3 is 14 amino acids long. Germline V gene sequence: CDR1 LGHNT, CDR2 FRNRAP. The trim removed 6 bases at V and 4 bases at J, leaving 4 bases unmatched. CDR3 protein: CASGAGTGGETQYF. The DNA for the CDR3 is TGTGCTAGTGGAGCCGGGACAGGGGGAGAGACCCAGTACTTC.

V gene TRBV24-1 combines with J gene TRBJ2-5; D possibly corresponds to TRBD1 (6 bases). The germline V and J ends were trimmed by 5 bases and 4 bases, with 13 bases remaining between them. Germline values: CDR1 KGHDR, CDR2 SFDVKD. The CDR3 is 14 amino acids. Here the CDR3 reads CATSARWGRETQYF. The CDR3 bases are TGTGCCACCAGTGCTCGTTGGGGGCGAGAGACCCAGTACTTC.

The chain uses TRBV18 and TRBJ2-2; TRBD2 might be the D (6 bases). With 3 bases removed from V and 1 base from J, the gap between germline ends came to 9 bases. The V gene's germline CDR1 is KGHSH and CDR2 LQKENI. The CDR3 extends over 15 amino acids. CDR3 in amino acids: CASSPRTKNTGELFF. The CDR3 DNA is TGTGCCAGCTCACCGAGGACTAAGAACACCGGGGAGCTGTTTTTT. The variable domain in full, with the rest retrieved from reference TRBV18 and TRBJ2-2, is NAGVMQNPRHLVRRRGQEARLRCSPMKGHSHVYWYRQLPEEGLKFMVYLQKENIIDESGMPKERFSAEFPKEGPSILRIQQVVRGDSAAYFCASSPRTKNTGELFFGEGSRLTVL.

There are a few counts of this clone. The chain links TRBV5-1 to TRBJ2-5, with 9 bases aligning to TRBD2. Germline loops: CDR1 SGHRS, CDR2 YFSETQ. The CDR3 runs to 17 residues. V shed 4 bases, J shed 1 base, and the junction held 11 bases outside the gene matches. CDR3 loop: CASSPNLSGGFQETQYF. The DNA of the CDR3 is TGCGCCAGCAGCCCTAATCTTAGCGGGGGTTTCCAAGAGACCCAGTACTTC.

This chain joins TRBV18 and TRBJ2-4; D may be TRBD2 (7 bases). The CDR3 has 16 residues. Germline CDR1 is KGHSH and CDR2 is LQKENI. The V end was cut by 6 bases, the J end by 0 bases, with 15 bases between. The CDR3 bases are TGTGCCAGCTCCCCCGCCGGGGGGCAAGCCAAAAACATTCAGTACTTC. Translation gives CASSPAGGQAKNIQYF.

The chain combines TRBV7-9 with TRBJ1-6, with D possibly being TRBD1 (6 bases). The CDR3 runs to 15 residues. Germline V gene lookup returns CDR1 SEHNR and CDR2 FQNEAQ (reference sequence). Trimming removed 4 bases at V and 7 bases at J, with 14 bases between. The CDR3 reads CASSSIQGGNSPLHF. CDR3 coding DNA: TGTGCCAGCAGCTCGATACAGGGAGGGAATTCACCCCTCCACTTT.

This rearrangement joins TRBV11-2 to TRBJ2-3; 9 bases are a match to TRBD2. J lost 1 base, V lost 4 bases, and 6 bases had no gene match. Germline V gene sequence: CDR1 SGHAT, CDR2 FQNNGV. The CDR3 loop spans 16 amino acids. The CDR3 loop reads CASSSPRLAGTDTQYF. Written as DNA, the CDR3 is TGTGCCAGCAGCTCCCCCCGACTAGCGGGCACAGATACGCAGTATTTT.

V gene TRBV9 combines with J gene TRBJ2-4; 7 positions match TRBD2. Losses at the gene ends were 0 bases for V and 3 bases for J; bases not matched to a gene: 9. This CDR3 comprises 17 residues. The germline V gene has CDR1 SGDLS and CDR2 YYNGEE. As DNA, the CDR3 is TGTGCCAGCAGCGTAGACGGTACGGCGGGGGTCAAAAACATTCAGTACTTC. Translation gives CASSVDGTAGVKNIQYF. The full variable domain, completed using reference TRBV9 and TRBJ2-4, is DSGVTQTPKHLITATGQRVTLRCSPRSGDLSVYWYQQSLDQGLQFLIQYYNGEERAKGNILERFSAQQFPDLHSELNLSSLELGDSALYFCASSVDGTAGVKNIQYFGAGTRLSVL.

The chain recombines TRBV11-1 with TRBJ1-2; maybe TRBD1 (5 bases). Germline V lookup: CDR1 SGHAT, CDR2 FQDESV (reference sequence). The CDR3 spans 13 residues. Trimming left V 5 bases short and J 4 bases short, with 11 bases between. In DNA form, the CDR3 reads TGTGCCAGCAGCACGACAGATTTCTATGGCTACACCTTC. Protein product: CASSTTDFYGYTF.

The V and J genes are TRBV11-1 and TRBJ1-1; no clear D gene. Germline V CDR1 and CDR2: SGHAT, FQDESV (reference sequence). The CDR3 totals 12 residues. V lost 1 base and J 7 bases, leaving 7 bases between the germline ends. DNA of the CDR3: TGTGCCAGCAGCTTAGGACACGATGAAGCTTTCTTT. As protein: CASSLGHDEAFF.

This rearrangement joins TRBV18 to TRBJ2-3, with D unresolved. This CDR3 region has 12 residues. Germline V gene lookup returns CDR1 KGHSH and CDR2 LQKENI. Trimming removed 0 bases from V and 7 bases from J, with 5 bases in between. The CDR3 nucleotides are TGTGCCAGCTCACCACCATATAATACGCAGTATTTT. It is translated as CASSPPYNTQYF.

V gene TRBV19 combines with J gene TRBJ2-7; 9 bases match TRBD1. J was trimmed by 4 bases and V by 6 bases; bases with no gene match: 7. The CDR3 runs 14 residues. CDR1 is LNHDA and CDR2 is SQIVND in the germline V gene (reference sequence). The CDR3 spells CASSYGQGPYEQYF. The CDR3 coding sequence is TGTGCCAGTAGCTACGGACAGGGGCCATACGAGCAGTACTTC.

The rearrangement joins TRBV11-2 to TRBJ1-3; D gene uncertain. V was clipped by 7 bases and J by 0 bases, with 16 bases between them. Germline assignment: CDR1 SGHAT and CDR2 FQNNGV. There are 16 residues in the CDR3. The CDR3 loop is CASTPWAARSGNTIYF. The CDR3 DNA sequence: TGTGCCAGCACCCCTTGGGCAGCCCGCTCTGGAAACACCATATATTTT.

The V and J genes are TRBV29-1 and TRBJ2-5; D remains unclear. Per the germline V gene, CDR1 is SQVTM and CDR2 is ANQGSEA. The ends were cut back, 4 bases at V and 4 bases at J, with 7 bases in the middle. CDR3 length equals 11 residues. The CDR3 region has the DNA TGCAGCGTTGTACAGAGAGAGACCCAGTACTTC. Translation gives CSVVQRETQYF.

The chain has TRBV6-5 and TRBJ1-3; possible D gene TRBD1, 5 bases. Trimming shortened V by 4 bases and J by 0 bases, and 13 bases separated the two germline ends. Germline V gene sequence: CDR1 MNHEY, CDR2 SVGAGI. The CDR3 runs 16 residues. CDR3 loop: CASSSRGGISGNTIYF. CDR3 sequence (DNA): TGTGCCAGCAGTTCACGGGGGGGGATCTCTGGAAACACCATATATTTT.

The rearrangement uses TRBV18 and TRBJ1-1; 8 positions match TRBD1. Per the germline V gene, CDR1 is KGHSH and CDR2 is LQKENI. The V segment lost 0 bases and the J segment 3 bases; nucleotides outside the gene matches: 6. CDR3 length: 16 residues. CDR3 bases: TGTGCCAGCTCACCACCGCCAGGGGGCAAGTACACTGAAGCTTTCTTT. Its translation is CASSPPPGGKYTEAFF.

Written as DNA, the CDR3 is TGTGCCAGCAGCAAAGGGACTGTGAGGGAGACCCAGTACTTC. Protein product: CASSKGTVRETQYF. The chain uses TRBV7-9 and TRBJ2-5; TRBD2 might be the D (6 bases). The CDR3 extends over 14 amino acids. Trimming stripped 5 bases from V and 5 bases from J, with 15 bases between. Germline V gene sequence: CDR1 SEHNR, CDR2 FQNEAQ (reference sequence).

A single count supports this clone. The chain carries TRBV6-5 and TRBJ2-7, with a tentative D call TRBD1 (5 bases). Deletions cut 6 bases from V and 2 bases from J, with 17 bases between. This CDR3 has 15 residues. CDR1 MNHEY and CDR2 SVGAGI come from the germline V gene. CDR3 amino acids: CASSRIQGNPYEQYF. The DNA of the CDR3 is TGTGCCAGCAGCCGAATCCAGGGAAACCCCTACGAGCAGTACTTC.

This sequence joins TRBV6-2 or TRBV6-3 and TRBJ2-1; D possibly corresponds to TRBD1 (6 bases). The V gene's germline CDR1 is MNHEY and CDR2 SVGEGT. V lost 5 bases and J 5 bases, leaving 13 bases between the germline ends. The CDR3 contains 14 residues. CDR3 nucleotides: TGTGCCAGCAGTACCTACCGACAGGACAATGAGCAGTTCTTC. Its protein is CASSTYRQDNEQFF.

This chain uses TRBV12-3 or TRBV12-4 with TRBJ2-7; D gene uncertain. This CDR3 is built from 13 residues. With 5 bases removed from V and 0 bases from J, the gap between germline ends came to 8 bases. In DNA form, the CDR3 reads TGTGCCAGCAGTCGTGGAGCCTCCTACGAGCAGTACTTC. Translating it yields CASSRGASYEQYF.

The chain uses TRBV18 and TRBJ2-3; no clear D. This CDR3 comprises 16 residues. V was cut by 5 bases and J by 5 bases, with 20 bases left in between. Germline CDR1 and CDR2: KGHSH and LQKENI. In DNA form, the CDR3 reads TGTGCCAGCTCATACACGACCTCGAGGTTTGGAGATACGCAGTATTTT. This sequence encodes CASSYTTSRFGDTQYF.

The rearrangement links TRBV5-1 to TRBJ2-7; TRBD2 agrees at 14 bases. V lost 4 bases to trimming and J lost 4 bases; unmatched junction nucleotides: 4. Germline V gene lookup returns CDR1 SGHRS and CDR2 YFSETQ. This CDR3 region has 15 residues. In DNA form, the CDR3 reads TGCGCCAGCAGCAGAGGGACTAGCGGGAGATACGAGCAGTACTTC. Amino acids: CASSRGTSGRYEQYF. The full variable domain, rest sourced from reference TRBV5-1 and TRBJ2-7, is KAGVTQTPRYLIKTRGQQVTLSCSPISGHRSVSWYQQTPGQGLQFLFEYFSETQRNKGNFPGRFSGRQFSNSRSEMNVSTLELGDSALYLCASSRGTSGRYEQYFGPGTRLTVT.

The genes are TRBV2 and TRBJ1-1; D is uncertain. The V gene lost 7 bases and the J gene lost 4 bases, with 16 bases spanning the gap. The CDR3 has 14 amino acids. Germline-derived CDR1 and CDR2 are SNHLY and FYNNEI. The CDR3 nucleotides are TGTGCCAGCACCGACCGGGTCGGCGCCACTGAAGCTTTCTTT. Translating gives CASTDRVGATEAFF.

The gene calls are TRBV3-1 (or the pseudogene TRBV3-2) and TRBJ2-2, with 7 bases that match TRBD1. V lost 4 bases, J lost 5 bases, and 4 bases stayed unmatched. From germline, CDR1 is LGHDT and CDR2 YNNKEL (reference sequence). The CDR3 is made up of 14 amino acids. The CDR3: CASSLGRGTGELFF. In DNA, the CDR3 is TGTGCCAGCAGCCTGGGCAGGGGGACCGGGGAGCTGTTTTTT.

The chain carries TRBV30 and TRBJ1-1, with a tentative D call TRBD1 (6 bases). The V end was cut by 2 bases, the J end by 3 bases, with 13 bases between. This CDR3 comprises 14 residues. Germline assignment: CDR1 GTSNPN and CDR2 SVGIG (reference sequence). The DNA for the CDR3 is TGTGCCTGGAGTTATGGGGGGGCTGACACTGAAGCTTTCTTT. Translation: CAWSYGGADTEAFF.

This chain links TRBV10-2 with TRBJ1-1; the D is unclear. Trimming removed 9 bases from V and 8 bases from J, with 10 bases in between. CDR3 length equals 10 residues. CDR1 and CDR2 (germline): WSHSY, SAAADI. The CDR3 DNA follows: TGCGCCAGTTCAGGTCAGGAAGCTTTCTTT. Translating it yields CASSGQEAFF.

The chain joins TRBV25-1 to TRBJ2-1; 8 bases agree with TRBD1. The CDR3 sequence is 17 residues long. With 3 bases clipped from V and 7 bases from J, the junction kept 14 bases outside the gene matches. In germline, CDR1 is MGHDK, CDR2 SYGVNS. The chain's CDR3 is CASSEVNAGGFFNEQFF. The CDR3, as DNA: TGTGCCAGCAGTGAGGTTAACGCAGGGGGCTTTTTTAATGAGCAGTTCTTC.

This clone was recorded once. The V call is TRBV5-4, the J call TRBJ2-1, with 9 nucleotides matching TRBD2. The CDR3 contains 16 residues. Trimming cost V 0 bases and J 7 bases; bases outside gene matches: 8. CDR1 is SGHNT and CDR2 is YYREEE in the germline V gene (reference sequence). The CDR3 region is CASSLAGGGALNEQFF. In nucleotides, the CDR3 is TGTGCCAGCAGCTTGGCTGGCGGGGGGGCCCTTAATGAGCAGTTCTTC.

The chain recombines TRBV30 with TRBJ2-1, with TRBD2 identical over 8 bases. Germline-derived CDR1 and CDR2 are GTSNPN and SVGIG (reference sequence). The CDR3 runs to 12 residues. V shed 0 bases, J shed 14 bases, and the junction held 6 bases outside the gene matches. The CDR3 region is CAWSVGAGVKFF. The CDR3 nucleotides are TGTGCCTGGAGTGTAGGAGCGGGAGTAAAGTTCTTC.

This chain links TRBV5-4 with TRBJ2-7; no reliable D call. Germline lookup yields CDR1 SGHNT and CDR2 YYREEE (reference sequence). Trimming stripped 0 bases from V and 3 bases from J, with 4 bases between. This CDR3 contains 12 residues. CDR3: CASSLVGYEQYF. The CDR3 nucleotides are TGTGCCAGCAGCTTGGTCGGCTACGAGCAGTACTTC.